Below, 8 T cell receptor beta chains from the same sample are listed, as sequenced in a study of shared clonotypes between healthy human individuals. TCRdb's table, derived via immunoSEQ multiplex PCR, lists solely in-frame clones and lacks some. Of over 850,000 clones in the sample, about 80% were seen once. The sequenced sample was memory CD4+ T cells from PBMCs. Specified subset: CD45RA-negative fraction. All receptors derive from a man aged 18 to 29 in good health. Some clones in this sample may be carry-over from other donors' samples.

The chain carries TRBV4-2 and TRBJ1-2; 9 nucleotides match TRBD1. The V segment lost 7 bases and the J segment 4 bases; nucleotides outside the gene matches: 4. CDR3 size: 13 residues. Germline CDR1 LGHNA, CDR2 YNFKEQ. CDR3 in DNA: TGTGCCAGCAACCAGGGACAGGGCTATGGCTACACCTTC. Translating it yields CASNQGQGYGYTF.

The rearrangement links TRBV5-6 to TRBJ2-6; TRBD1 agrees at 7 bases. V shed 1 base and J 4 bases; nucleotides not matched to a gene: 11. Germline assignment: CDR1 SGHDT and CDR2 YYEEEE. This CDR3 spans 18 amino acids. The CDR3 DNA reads TGTGCCAGCAGCTTGTGGCGGACAGGCGCCCTCGGGGCCAACGTCCTGACTTTC. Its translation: CASSLWRTGALGANVLTF.

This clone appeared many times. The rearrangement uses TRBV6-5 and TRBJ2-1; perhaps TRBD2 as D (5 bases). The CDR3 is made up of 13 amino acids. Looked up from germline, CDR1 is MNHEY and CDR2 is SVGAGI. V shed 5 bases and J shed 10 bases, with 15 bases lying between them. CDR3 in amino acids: CASSPTLAEEQFF. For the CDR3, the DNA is TGTGCCAGCAGTCCTACTCTAGCTGAGGAGCAGTTCTTC.

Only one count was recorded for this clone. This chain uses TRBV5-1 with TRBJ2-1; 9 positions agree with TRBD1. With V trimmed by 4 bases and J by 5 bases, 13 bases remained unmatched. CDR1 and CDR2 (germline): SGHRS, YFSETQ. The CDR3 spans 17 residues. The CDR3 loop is CASSESYGTGNHNEQFF. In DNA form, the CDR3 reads TGCGCCAGCAGCGAAAGTTATGGGACAGGGAATCACAATGAGCAGTTCTTC.

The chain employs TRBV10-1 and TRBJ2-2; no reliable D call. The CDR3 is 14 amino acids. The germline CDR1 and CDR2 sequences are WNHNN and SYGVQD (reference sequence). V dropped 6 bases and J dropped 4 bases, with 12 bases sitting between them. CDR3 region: CASRGAWGTGELFF. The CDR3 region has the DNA TGCGCCAGCAGGGGTGCTTGGGGCACCGGGGAGCTGTTTTTT.

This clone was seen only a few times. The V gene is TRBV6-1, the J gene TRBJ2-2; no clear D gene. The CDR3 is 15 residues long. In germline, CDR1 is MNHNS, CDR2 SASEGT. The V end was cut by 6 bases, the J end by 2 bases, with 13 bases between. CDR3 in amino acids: CASRWSTSNTGELFF. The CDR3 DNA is TGTGCCAGCAGGTGGTCAACGTCTAACACCGGGGAGCTGTTTTTT.

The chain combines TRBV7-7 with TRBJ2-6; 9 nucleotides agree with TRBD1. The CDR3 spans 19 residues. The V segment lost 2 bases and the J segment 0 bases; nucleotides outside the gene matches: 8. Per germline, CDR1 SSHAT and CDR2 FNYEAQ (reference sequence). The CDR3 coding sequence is TGTGCCAGCAGCTTAACTACCGGGACAGGGAGCTCTGGGGCCAACGTCCTGACTTTC. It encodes CASSLTTGTGSSGANVLTF.

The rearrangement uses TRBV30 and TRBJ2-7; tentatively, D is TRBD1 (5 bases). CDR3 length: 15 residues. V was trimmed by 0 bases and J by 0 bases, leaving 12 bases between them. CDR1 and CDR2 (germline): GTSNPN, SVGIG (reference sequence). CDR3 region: CAWSVHRILSYEQYF. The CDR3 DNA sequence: TGTGCCTGGAGTGTACACAGGATCCTCTCCTACGAGCAGTACTTC.